Following are 27 T cell receptor beta chains from one sample sequenced in a study of OX40 agonist ivuxolimab in advanced cancers. TCRdb's copy holds only in-frame clones and misses some; the assay was immunoSEQ multiplex PCR. Found here are tens of thousands of clones, about 86% of them singletons; the top ten hold approximately 28%. The material was CD4+ or CD8+ T cells sorted from blood, obtained in a trial of the OX40 agonist ivuxolimab. The receptors come from an adult with an advanced solid tumor such as melanoma, head and neck, liver or kidney cancer.

The V gene is TRBV7-6, the J gene TRBJ2-5, with 8 bases lining up with TRBD2. V lost 5 bases, J lost 3 bases, and 5 bases stayed unmatched. The CDR3 is 14 residues long. From germline, CDR1 is SGHVS and CDR2 FNYEAQ. The CDR3 is CASSHRGGEETQYF. DNA of the CDR3: TGTGCCAGCAGCCATCGGGGGGGGGAAGAGACCCAGTACTTC.

The V and J genes are TRBV27 and TRBJ2-1, with D unclear. The germline gives CDR1 MNHEY, CDR2 SMNVEV (reference sequence). The CDR3 is 11 amino acids. The V end was cut by 3 bases, the J end by 8 bases, with 5 bases between. The CDR3: CASSFGYEQFF. CDR3 DNA sequence: TGTGCCAGCAGTTTTGGCTATGAGCAGTTCTTC.

V usage is TRBV5-1 and J usage is TRBJ2-1; 10 nucleotides match TRBD2. CDR3 length equals 20 residues. Trimming removed 0 bases from V and 6 bases from J; junction bases left unmatched: 18. The V gene's germline CDR1 is SGHRS and CDR2 YFSETQ. The CDR3 here is CASSLAAELAGTRAFNEQFF. The CDR3 bases are TGCGCCAGCAGCTTGGCGGCGGAACTAGCGGGAACTCGGGCTTTCAATGAGCAGTTCTTC.

This clone turned up a few times. The chain links TRBV19 to TRBJ1-2, with D uncertain. This CDR3 contains 14 residues. The germline V gene has CDR1 LNHDA and CDR2 SQIVND (reference sequence). The CDR3 nucleotides are TGTGCATCGAGGCCAGGCCTCTCCCCCGATGGCTACACCTTC. Protein product: CASRPGLSPDGYTF.

The chain is built from TRBV6-1 and TRBJ1-5; 7 bases fit TRBD1. The CDR3 is 16 residues long. The germline V gene has CDR1 MNHNS and CDR2 SASEGT. The V segment lost 6 bases and the J segment 0 bases; nucleotides outside the gene matches: 8. DNA of the CDR3: TGTGCCAGCAGGGAAATGGGACAGTATAGCAATCAGCCCCAGCATTTT. It codes for CASREMGQYSNQPQHF.

The rearrangement joins TRBV5-6 to TRBJ1-6; 10 bases line up with TRBD1. Germline trimming cut 4 bases from V and 9 bases from J; bases unmatched to any gene: 7. The V gene's germline CDR1 is SGHDT and CDR2 YYEEEE. This CDR3 has 15 amino acids. The CDR3 DNA reads as TGTGCCAGCAGCCTTGGGACAGGGGCTGGTTCACCCCTCCACTTT. The encoded protein is CASSLGTGAGSPLHF. The variable domain in full, with the rest retrieved from reference TRBV5-6 and TRBJ1-6, is DAGVTQSPTHLIKTRGQQVTLRCSPKSGHDTVSWYQQALGQGPQFIFQYYEEEERQRGNFPDRFSGHQFPNYSSELNVNALLLGDSALYLCASSLGTGAGSPLHFGNGTRLTVT.

The J gene is TRBJ1-1, the V gene TRBV2; TRBD1 aligns across 7 bases. This CDR3 is built from 15 residues. The germline V gene encodes CDR1 SNHLY and CDR2 FYNNEI. The V segment lost 6 bases and the J segment 11 bases; nucleotides outside the gene matches: 18. The DNA for the CDR3 is TGTGCCAGCAGGACGCCCGGAGGGACAGTTGACGGGGCTTTCTTT. Translation gives CASRTPGGTVDGAFF.

For the CDR3, the DNA is TGTGCCCAACCCGATTGGGGAGGCACTGAAGCTTTCTTT. Protein: CAQPDWGGTEAFF. This rearrangement joins TRBV30 to TRBJ1-1; D is unresolved. The CDR3 covers 13 residues. The germline CDR1 and CDR2 sequences are GTSNPN and SVGIG (reference sequence). The V gene lost 8 bases and the J gene lost 4 bases, with 17 bases spanning the gap.

The chain joins TRBV5-4 to TRBJ2-5; D might be TRBD1 (7 bases). CDR1 is SGHNT and CDR2 is YYREEE in the germline V gene (reference sequence). The CDR3 contains 15 residues. V shed 3 bases and J shed 5 bases, with 17 bases lying between them. The CDR3, as DNA: TGTGCCAGCAGCTGGAGGGACAGTACCCTGGAGACCCAGTACTTC. Translation gives CASSWRDSTLETQYF.

The gene calls are TRBV29-1 and TRBJ2-2; TRBD1 aligns across 8 bases. This CDR3 contains 16 residues. V lost 0 bases to trimming and J lost 4 bases; unmatched junction nucleotides: 7. Germline loops: CDR1 SQVTM, CDR2 ANQGSEA. The chain's CDR3 is CSVEDPRQGITGELFF. Here the CDR3 DNA reads TGCAGCGTTGAAGATCCGCGACAGGGGATCACCGGGGAGCTGTTTTTT.

The CDR3 reads CSVEVGARTYEQYF. The CDR3 DNA follows: TGCAGCGTTGAAGTGGGGGCGAGAACCTACGAGCAGTACTTC. V usage is TRBV29-1 and J usage is TRBJ2-7; D possibly corresponds to TRBD1 (6 bases). V shed 1 base and J shed 2 bases, with 12 bases lying between them. This CDR3 comprises 14 residues. Germline CDR1 is SQVTM and CDR2 is ANQGSEA.

This chain connects TRBV10-3 to TRBJ2-3, with no clear D. This CDR3 region has 16 residues. Trimming took 0 bases from V and 2 from J, leaving 12 bases between them. Germline CDR1 reads ENHRY; CDR2 reads SYGVKD. The CDR3 is CAISESKDTTTDTQYF. The CDR3 DNA reads as TGTGCCATCAGTGAGTCCAAAGACACTACCACAGATACGCAGTATTTT.

The chain is built from TRBV9 and TRBJ2-1; D possibly matches TRBD1 or TRBD2 (5 bases each). Germline CDR1 SGDLS, CDR2 YYNGEE. Trimming took 0 bases from V and 0 from J, leaving 7 bases between them. CDR3 length: 15 amino acids. The DNA for the CDR3 is TGTGCCAGCAGCGTAGTGGGGGACTCCTACAATGAGCAGTTCTTC. As protein: CASSVVGDSYNEQFF.

The chain links TRBV7-9 to TRBJ2-7; tentative D call: TRBD1 (7 bases). The CDR3 is 14 amino acids. V dropped 5 bases and J dropped 4 bases, with 15 bases sitting between them. The germline V gene encodes CDR1 SEHNR and CDR2 FQNEAQ (reference sequence). In nucleotides, the CDR3 is TGTGCCAGCAGCGCCCCGACAGGGACTTACGAGCAGTACTTC. This sequence encodes CASSAPTGTYEQYF.

This clone was observed once. V and J are TRBV28 and TRBJ2-2; D perhaps matches TRBD1 (5 bases). The CDR3 is made up of 17 amino acids. Germline CDR1 and CDR2: MDHEN and SYDVKM. The V and J ends lost 6 bases and 8 bases respectively, with 25 bases between them. CDR3 DNA: TGTGCCAGCAGGTCTTCGTCTCCAGGGAACGATCTTGGGGAGCTGTTTTTT. Encoded protein: CASRSSSPGNDLGELFF.

The chain joins TRBV5-1 to TRBJ2-7, with D tentatively TRBD2 (6 bases). V gave up 2 bases and J gave up 1 base, with 10 bases separating them. Germline values: CDR1 SGHRS, CDR2 YFSETQ. CDR3 length: 14 amino acids. In DNA form, the CDR3 reads TGCGCCAGCAGCTTAGGACTACTTTCCTACGAGCAGTACTTC. Residues: CASSLGLLSYEQYF.

The chain couples TRBV5-5 to TRBJ2-7, with D possibly TRBD1 on 7 matching bases. Trimming pared 0 bases from V and 2 bases from J, leaving 21 bases between. The germline V gene encodes CDR1 SGHKS and CDR2 YYEKEE (reference sequence). The CDR3 extends over 18 amino acids. The DNA for the CDR3 is TGTGCCAGCAGCTTGGTTAGGAACAGGGGAGGCTCGACCTACGAGCAGTACTTC. Translating it yields CASSLVRNRGGSTYEQYF.

The chain combines TRBV28 with TRBJ1-2; tentatively, D is TRBD1 (6 bases). The CDR3 runs to 14 residues. The ends were cut back, 5 bases at V and 4 bases at J, with 14 bases in the middle. CDR1 is MDHEN, CDR2 SYDVKM, per germline. The CDR3 spells CASSPSGQVYGYTF. CDR3 DNA: TGTGCCAGCAGTCCCTCGGGACAAGTCTATGGCTACACCTTC.

The rearrangement links TRBV5-6 to TRBJ2-7, with D maybe TRBD2 (6 bases). The CDR3 is made up of 12 amino acids. V was clipped by 2 bases and J by 4 bases, with 7 bases between them. Germline CDR1 is SGHDT and CDR2 is YYEEEE. CDR3 region: CASSFGTYEQYF. DNA of the CDR3: TGTGCCAGCAGCTTCGGGACTTACGAGCAGTACTTC.

This chain connects TRBV7-9 to TRBJ1-4; possible D gene TRBD1, 6 bases. The CDR3 has 16 residues. Trimming cost V 4 bases and J 3 bases, with 15 bases left between them. Per the germline V gene, CDR1 is SEHNR and CDR2 is FQNEAQ (reference sequence). CDR3 nucleotides: TGTGCCAGCAGCTACTTAGGGGGTACGGCTAATGAAAAACTGTTTTTT. Translated: CASSYLGGTANEKLFF.

This sequence joins TRBV7-2 and TRBJ2-3, with 14 positions matching TRBD2. Per germline, CDR1 SGHTA and CDR2 FQGNSA. V shed 1 base, J shed 0 bases, and the junction held 3 bases outside the gene matches. CDR3 length: 18 residues. The CDR3 DNA follows: TGTGCCAGCAGCTTAGAGACTAGCGGGGGGGAAAGCACAGATACGCAGTATTTT. Its translation is CASSLETSGGESTDTQYF.

The rearrangement joins TRBV5-6 to TRBJ2-7, with D unclear. The CDR3 is 13 residues long. Germline V lookup: CDR1 SGHDT, CDR2 YYEEEE. Trimming pared 5 bases from V and 0 bases from J, leaving 9 bases between. CDR3 sequence (DNA): TGTGCCAGCAGTCCTGGGGACTCCTACGAGCAGTACTTC. It yields the protein CASSPGDSYEQYF.

This chain joins TRBV9 and TRBJ2-7; the D gene could be TRBD1 or TRBD2 (5 bases each). V lost 3 bases to trimming and J lost 4 bases, with 8 bases between them. The CDR3 totals 12 residues. The germline V gene has CDR1 SGDLS and CDR2 YYNGEE. The CDR3 spells CASSGGGYEQYF. CDR3 nucleotides: TGTGCCAGCAGCGGGGGCGGGTACGAGCAGTACTTC.

The chain employs TRBV7-2 and TRBJ2-4, with D hard to call. Germline V gene sequence: CDR1 SGHTA, CDR2 FQGNSA. With 1 base removed from V and 8 bases from J, the gap between germline ends came to 9 bases. This CDR3 has 13 residues. The CDR3 here is CASSLVANDIQYF. The DNA for the CDR3 is TGTGCCAGCAGCTTAGTCGCTAATGACATTCAGTACTTC.

Details on this clone: Within the sample, other DNA sequences also encode this same CDR3. This sequence joins TRBV11-2 and TRBJ1-2; perhaps TRBD1 as D (6 bases). Germline V lookup: CDR1 SGHAT, CDR2 FQNNGV. Trimming stripped 1 base from V and 3 bases from J, with 9 bases between. CDR3 length: 14 amino acids. CDR3 nucleotides: TGTGCCAGCAGCTTAGGGGCAGGGGACTATGGCTACACCTTC. Translation gives CASSLGAGDYGYTF.

The chain has TRBV9 and TRBJ2-3; 9 bases are shared with TRBD2. The ends lost 0 bases at V and 2 bases at J; junction bases unmatched: 7. The CDR3 is 17 amino acids. Germline V CDR1 and CDR2: SGDLS, YYNGEE. The CDR3 is CASSVEASGALTDTQYF. CDR3 nucleotide sequence: TGTGCCAGCAGCGTAGAGGCTAGCGGGGCCCTCACAGATACGCAGTATTTT.

The rearrangement links TRBV11-2 to TRBJ1-1; D call uncertain. CDR1 is SGHAT and CDR2 is FQNNGV in the germline V gene. The ends were cut back, 1 base at V and 5 bases at J, with 8 bases in the middle. This CDR3 contains 13 residues. CDR3 DNA sequence: TGTGCCAGCAGCTTAGGAGCGAGTACTGAAGCTTTCTTT. This encodes CASSLGASTEAFF.